This TCR beta chain appears in the sequencing data of a study of beta chain features in type 1 diabetes. Of note for this clone: Its antigen is unknown.

Study results and caveats: Any HLA type influence on TCRB rearrangement was left unresolved here.

CDR1 and CDR2 from the germline V gene are SGHTA and FQGNSA. This CDR3 has 13 amino acids. V shed 8 bases and J shed 7 bases, with 15 bases lying between them. The authors reverse transcribed all of the isolated RNA, so sequencing captured expressed TCRB transcripts. Roughly 3.4 million reads were obtained on average from naive, central memory and regulatory T cell samples. The protocol was immunoSEQ multiplex PCR, while the TCRdb copy is restricted to in-frame clones and leaves out a portion. Of around 500,000 clones listed, about 29% are singletons. This rearrangement joins TRBV7-2 to TRBJ2-1; D unclear. The sequence was obtained from a man between 18 and 35 years old in good health. Sequencing input: naive CD4+ T cells from blood. CDR3 sequence reads: CASERNWANEQFF. CDR3 nucleotides: TGTGCCAGCGAAAGGAACTGGGCTAATGAGCAGTTCTTC.